The 10 T cell receptor beta chains below all came from one sample that was sequenced in a study of tissue T cells after allogeneic stem cell transplantation. Using immunoSEQ multiplex PCR, the repertoire was profiled, and TCRdb retains in-frame clones only, with some absent. The sample includes about 4,200 clones, 45% to 60% of them seen just once. Noted time point: mouse harvest day 7 after allogeneic transplant. Tail vein injection delivered 10^7 T-cell-depleted bone marrow cells and 10^6 splenic CD5+ T cells. Input material: lymph node tissue. Every receptor here comes from a female BALB/c mouse given C57BL/6 T cells with graft-versus-host disease after an allogeneic hematopoietic cell transplant.

On this clone: Mouse gene names and germline throughout. The read comes to an end 1 residue before the CDR3 does, leaving the germline J gene to fill in the end. The rearrangement links TRBV13-2 to TRBJ1-4, with D unresolved. V gave up 2 bases and J gave up 4 bases, with 6 bases separating them. Per germline, CDR1 NNHNN and CDR2 SYGAGS (reference sequence). The CDR3 totals 13 residues. The covered CDR3 bases are TGTGCCAGCGGTGAAGACATCAACGAAAGATTATTT. Translation: CASGEDINERLF. The entire CDR3 protein reads CASGEDINERLFF.

As regards this clone: Here the gene names and germline are mouse. Read sequence stops 1 residue before the CDR3 end, and the germline J gene provides the missing end. The chain employs TRBV3 and TRBJ2-7, with 9 bases aligning to TRBD2. CDR3 size: 14 residues. The V gene's germline CDR1 is SNHLY and CDR2 FYNGKV (reference sequence). V shed 1 base, J shed 4 bases, and the junction held 2 bases outside the gene matches. This CDR3 reads CASSLGDWGYEQYF. The covered CDR3 bases are TGTGCCAGCAGCTTAGGAGACTGGGGGTATGAACAGTAC.

A note on this clone: The listed genes are named as in mouse. The read ends 1 residue early relative to the CDR3; the germline J gene fills the gap. This sequence joins TRBV26 and TRBJ2-5; D remains ambiguous. V was shortened by 4 bases and J by 6 bases, with 8 bases between the two germline ends. The CDR3 is 12 residues long. CDR1 and CDR2 from the germline V gene are KGHPV and FQNQEV (reference sequence). Partial CDR3 DNA: TGTGCCAGCAGTCCGAGAGGGGACACCCAGTAC. Protein product: CASSPRGDTQY. The full CDR3 is CASSPRGDTQYF.

This clone rates as medium-sized. Here the gene names and germline are mouse. The read ends 1 residue early relative to the CDR3; the germline J gene fills the gap. The chain combines TRBV13-3 with TRBJ2-7; 7 nucleotides align to TRBD1. Germline trimming cut 6 bases from V and 2 bases from J; bases unmatched to any gene: 5. CDR1 is NNHDY, CDR2 SYVADS, per germline. CDR3 length equals 13 residues. CDR3 bases read: TGTGCCAGCAACCGGGACAGAACCTATGAACAGTAC. Protein: CASNRDRTYEQY. The whole CDR3 protein is CASNRDRTYEQYF.

Comment on this clone: Germline and genes: mouse. CDR3 protein: CASSFGTGGYEQYF. The covered CDR3 bases are TGTGCAAGCAGCTTCGGGACTGGGGGGTATGAACAGTAC. This sequence joins TRBV16 and TRBJ2-7; TRBD2 matches 12 bases. From the germline J gene comes the end of the CDR3, since the read stops 1 residue before it. The CDR3 totals 14 residues. Germline trimming cut 3 bases from V and 4 bases from J; bases unmatched to any gene: 1. Per the germline V gene, CDR1 is SGHSA and CDR2 is FRNQAP.

As to this clone: The gene names given are mouse names. The sequenced CDR3 bases are TGCACCTGCAGTGCGGGGGGAAACCAAGACACCCAGTAC. Translated: CTCSAGGNQDTQY. In full, the CDR3 is CTCSAGGNQDTQYF. This chain links TRBV1 with TRBJ2-5; tentative D call: TRBD2 (6 bases). The sequence runs out 1 residue before the end of the CDR3; the remainder is reconstructed from the germline J gene. V shed 3 bases and J shed 0 bases, with 7 bases lying between them. The CDR3 has 14 residues. Germline CDR1 is NSQYPW and CDR2 is LRSPGD (reference sequence).

This clone counts as large. Here the gene names and germline are mouse. Read coverage stops 1 residue before the CDR3 terminus; the germline J gene supplies the remainder. The chain links TRBV13-1 to TRBJ2-7; D is unresolved. This CDR3 contains 12 residues. Between the trimmed V and J ends, which lost 5 bases and 1 base, there was a span of 7 bases. Per the germline V gene, CDR1 is NSHNY and CDR2 is SYGAGN. The CDR3 reads CASRDKSYEQYF. The sequenced part of the CDR3 DNA is TGTGCCAGCAGAGACAAATCCTATGAACAGTAC.

Concerning this clone: Gene names follow the mouse nomenclature. The DNA ends 1 residue before the CDR3 does, and the rest of the CDR3 is filled in from the germline J gene. The rearrangement links TRBV12-2 to TRBJ1-1; TRBD1 agrees at 8 bases. The ends lost 2 bases at V and 4 bases at J; junction bases unmatched: 2. The germline gives CDR1 SGHLS, CDR2 HYDKME. The CDR3 has 13 residues. CDR3 sequence reads: CASSRQGATEVFF. CDR3 bases read: TGTGCCAGCTCTCGCCAGGGGGCCACAGAAGTCTTC.

This clone was seen more than once but under ten times. The genes and germline here are from mouse. Coverage ceases 1 residue before the CDR3 finishes, and the germline J gene fills in the end. V usage is TRBV14 and J usage is TRBJ2-7; 7 bases map to TRBD1. Germline trimming cut 1 base from V and 2 bases from J; bases unmatched to any gene: 0. This CDR3 spans 13 amino acids. Germline lookup yields CDR1 SGHDT and CDR2 FRDEAV. CDR3 sequence reads: CASSFGTAYEQYF. CDR3 bases read: TGTGCCAGCAGTTTCGGGACAGCCTATGAACAGTAC.

With respect to this clone: Germline and genes here are mouse. The read terminates 1 residue ahead of where the CDR3 ends, so the germline J gene completes it. The rearrangement uses TRBV26 and TRBJ2-3, with a tentative D call TRBD1 (6 bases). V dropped 4 bases and J dropped 0 bases, with 8 bases sitting between them. The V gene's germline CDR1 is KGHPV and CDR2 FQNQEV (reference sequence). CDR3 length: 14 residues. The CDR3 bases that were read are TGTGCCAGCAGTCGGGACATTAGTGCAGAAACGCTGTAT. Encoded protein: CASSRDISAETLY. From start to end, the CDR3 is CASSRDISAETLYF.